This entry lists 3 T cell receptor beta chains sequenced from one sample in a study of CD8 T cells in ankylosing spondylitis (dated by TCRdb to about 2017). Library preparation employed 5' RACE. For sequencing, an Illumina HiSeq 2500 was employed. Starting from the raw public reads, TCRdb applied fastp trimming at Q25, assembled clones with MiXCR and retained in-frame beta chains. CDR3 protein duplicates are merged, each entry listing the most common genes and DNA. For this sample there are about 96,000 distinct CDR3 sequences; 7.5% to 9% appear just once. Jointly, the top ten make up 5.1% of the sample. Sample: blood, either unsorted or a sorted T cell fraction (not recorded which). All receptors derive from a male donor with ankylosing spondylitis or in good health (not recorded which).

In its sample, this clonotype was seen many times. V and J are TRBV28 and TRBJ2-7, with D perhaps matching TRBD2 (5 bases). V was cut by 2 bases and J by 3 bases, with 11 bases left in between. CDR3 length: 14 amino acids. Per germline, CDR1 MDHEN and CDR2 SYDVKM. CDR3 nucleotides: TGTGCCAGCAGTTTAGCGGGTGCAAACTACGAGCAGTACTTC. Translation: CASSLAGANYEQYF.

V usage is TRBV20-1 and J usage is TRBJ2-5, with 8 bases lining up with TRBD1. This CDR3 comprises 13 residues. Per the germline V gene, CDR1 is DFQATT and CDR2 is SNEGSKA (reference sequence). Germline trimming cut 1 base from V and 5 bases from J; bases unmatched to any gene: 3. As DNA, the CDR3 is TGCAGTGCTAGAGGGGACAGGACCGAGACCCAGTACTTC. Translated: CSARGDRTETQYF.

In this sample, this clonotype turned up many times. V is TRBV9 and J is TRBJ2-3; 8 positions match TRBD2. The J segment lost 2 bases and the V segment lost 1 base, leaving 6 bases of the junction unmatched. Germline values: CDR1 SGDLS, CDR2 YYNGEE. There are 16 residues in the CDR3. DNA for the CDR3: TGTGCCAGCAGCGTACCGCGGGGGGACTTCACAGATACGCAGTATTTT. Encoded protein: CASSVPRGDFTDTQYF.